The clone carrying this T cell receptor (beta chain) has only a few counts. Its antigen is undetermined. Together with a sample-barcoded 5' primer, a J-beta primer mix was included in a second PCR lasting roughly 7 to 11 cycles. Each CDR3 protein is one row after TCRdb ran MiXCR on the 5' RACE reads. The sample has about 1.8 million distinct CDR3 sequences; around half are singletons. The V gene's germline CDR1 is SGHTA and CDR2 FQGTGA. The CDR3 contains 19 residues. With 2 bases removed from V and 1 base from J, the gap between germline ends came to 22 bases. The data derive from a study of blood T cells in healthy people across ages. Findings of the study overall: Estimates of diversity drawn from one million T cells were considered underestimates. Getting older went along with TCR beta diversity per million T cells dropping roughly linearly. Both naive CD4+ cell counts and diversity were greater in long-lived donors than in aged donors. With unsorted PBMCs, a conclusive comparison of naive versus antigen-experienced cells was not possible.

This chain joins TRBV7-3 and TRBJ2-3, with D possibly being TRBD1 (6 bases). This TCR was sampled from a woman between 40 and 55 years old in good health. The sequencing input was blood. As DNA, the CDR3 is TGTGCCAGCAGCTTATACGGGATCGAGGGGGTATTCGGCACAGATACGCAGTATTTT. This encodes CASSLYGIEGVFGTDTQYF.